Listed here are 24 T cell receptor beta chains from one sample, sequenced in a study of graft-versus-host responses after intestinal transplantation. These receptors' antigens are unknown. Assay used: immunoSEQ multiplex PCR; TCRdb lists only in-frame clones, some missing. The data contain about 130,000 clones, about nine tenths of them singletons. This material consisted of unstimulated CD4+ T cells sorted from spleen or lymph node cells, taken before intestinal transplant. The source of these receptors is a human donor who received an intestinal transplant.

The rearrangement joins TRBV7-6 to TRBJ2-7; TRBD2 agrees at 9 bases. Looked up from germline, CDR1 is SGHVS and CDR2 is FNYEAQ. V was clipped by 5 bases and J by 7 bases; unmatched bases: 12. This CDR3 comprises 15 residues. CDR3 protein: CASSLTPSGIGEQYF. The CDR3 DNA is TGTGCCAGCAGCCTAACTCCTAGCGGGATCGGAGAGCAGTACTTC.

CDR3 sequence: CASSYRMTVTNTEAFF. In DNA, the CDR3 is TGTGCCAGCAGTTACCGAATGACAGTAACGAACACTGAAGCTTTCTTT. The V and J genes are TRBV6-6 and TRBJ1-1; possibly TRBD1 for D (5 bases). The CDR3 has 16 amino acids. The V gene's germline CDR1 is MNHNY and CDR2 SVGAGI (reference sequence). The V and J ends lost 2 bases and 1 base respectively, with 14 bases between them.

CDR3 loop: CASSSWTGPAVKLFF. CDR3 DNA sequence: TGTGCCAGCAGCTCGTGGACGGGTCCCGCGGTGAAGCTGTTTTTT. V is TRBV5-8 and J is TRBJ2-2; no definite D call. CDR3 length: 15 amino acids. From germline, CDR1 is SGHTS and CDR2 YDEGEE. Trimming removed 3 bases from V and 12 bases from J, with 21 bases in between.

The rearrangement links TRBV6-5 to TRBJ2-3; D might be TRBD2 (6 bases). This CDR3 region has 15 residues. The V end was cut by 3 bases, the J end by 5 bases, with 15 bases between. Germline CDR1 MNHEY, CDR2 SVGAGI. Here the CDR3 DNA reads TGTGCCAGCAGTTATAGGCAGGGAGGAAAAGATACGCAGTATTTT. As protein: CASSYRQGGKDTQYF.

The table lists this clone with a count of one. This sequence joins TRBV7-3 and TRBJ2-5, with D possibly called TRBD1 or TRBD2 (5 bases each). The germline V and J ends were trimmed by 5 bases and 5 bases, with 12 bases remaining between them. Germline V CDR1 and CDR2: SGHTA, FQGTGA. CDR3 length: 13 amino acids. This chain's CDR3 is CASSRGTQETQYF. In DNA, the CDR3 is TGTGCCAGCAGCCGAGGGACCCAGGAGACCCAGTACTTC. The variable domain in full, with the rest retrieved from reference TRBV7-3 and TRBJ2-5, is GAGVSQTPSNKVTEKGKYVELRCDPISGHTALYWYRQSLGQGPEFLIYFQGTGAADDSGLPNDRFFAVRPEGSVSTLKIQRTERGDSAVYLCASSRGTQETQYFGPGTRLLVL.

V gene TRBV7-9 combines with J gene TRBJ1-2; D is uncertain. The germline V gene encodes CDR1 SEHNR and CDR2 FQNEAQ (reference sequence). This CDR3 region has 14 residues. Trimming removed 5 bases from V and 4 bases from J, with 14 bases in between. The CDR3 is CASSPLGFLYGYTF. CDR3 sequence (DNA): TGTGCCAGCAGCCCCCTTGGATTCCTCTATGGCTACACCTTC.

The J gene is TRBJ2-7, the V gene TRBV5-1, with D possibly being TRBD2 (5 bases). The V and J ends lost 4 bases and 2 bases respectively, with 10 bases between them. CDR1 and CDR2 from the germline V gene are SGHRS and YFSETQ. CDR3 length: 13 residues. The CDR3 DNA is TGCGCCAGCAGCGAAGGAGGAACCTACGAGCAGTACTTC. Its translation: CASSEGGTYEQYF.

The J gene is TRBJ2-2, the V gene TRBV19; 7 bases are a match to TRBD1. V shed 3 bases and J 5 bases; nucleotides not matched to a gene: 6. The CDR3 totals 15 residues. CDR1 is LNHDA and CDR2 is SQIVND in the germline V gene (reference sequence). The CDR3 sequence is CASSMGDRITGELFF. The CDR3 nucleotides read TGTGCCAGTAGTATGGGGGACAGAATTACCGGGGAGCTGTTTTTT.

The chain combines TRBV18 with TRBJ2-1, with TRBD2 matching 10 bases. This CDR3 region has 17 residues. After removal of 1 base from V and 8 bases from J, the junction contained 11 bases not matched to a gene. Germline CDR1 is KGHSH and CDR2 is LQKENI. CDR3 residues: CASSPLGAGGPAHEQFF. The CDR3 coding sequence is TGTGCCAGCTCACCACTTGGAGCGGGAGGGCCGGCCCATGAGCAGTTCTTC. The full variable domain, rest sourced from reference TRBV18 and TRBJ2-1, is NAGVMQNPRHLVRRRGQEARLRCSPMKGHSHVYWYRQLPEEGLKFMVYLQKENIIDESGMPKERFSAEFPKEGPSILRIQQVVRGDSAAYFCASSPLGAGGPAHEQFFGPGTRLTVL.

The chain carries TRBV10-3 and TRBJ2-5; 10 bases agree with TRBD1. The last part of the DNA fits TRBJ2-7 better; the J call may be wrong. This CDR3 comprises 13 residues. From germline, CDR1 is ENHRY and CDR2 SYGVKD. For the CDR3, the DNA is TGTGCCATCAGTCGGGACAGGGGCAACGAGCAGTACTTC. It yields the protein CAISRDRGNEQYF.

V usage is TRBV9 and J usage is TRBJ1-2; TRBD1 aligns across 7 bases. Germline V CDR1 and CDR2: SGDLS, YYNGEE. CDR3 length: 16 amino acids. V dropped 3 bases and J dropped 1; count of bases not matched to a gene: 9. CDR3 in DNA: TGTGCCAGCAGCGCAGCATGGGGGACAGTTAACTATGGCTACACCTTC. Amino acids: CASSAAWGTVNYGYTF.

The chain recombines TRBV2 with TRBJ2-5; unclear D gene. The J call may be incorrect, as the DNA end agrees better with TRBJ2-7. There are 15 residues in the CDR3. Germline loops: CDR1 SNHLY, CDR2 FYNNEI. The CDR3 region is CASSEAGILSYEQYF. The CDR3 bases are TGTGCCAGCAGTGAAGCGGGCATCCTGTCCTACGAGCAGTACTTC.

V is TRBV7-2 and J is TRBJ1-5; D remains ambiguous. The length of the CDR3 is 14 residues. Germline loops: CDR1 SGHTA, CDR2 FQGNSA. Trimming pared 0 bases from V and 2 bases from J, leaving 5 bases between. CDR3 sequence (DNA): TGTGCCAGCAGCTTAGCCCGGGGCAATCAGCCCCAGCATTTT. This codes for CASSLARGNQPQHF.

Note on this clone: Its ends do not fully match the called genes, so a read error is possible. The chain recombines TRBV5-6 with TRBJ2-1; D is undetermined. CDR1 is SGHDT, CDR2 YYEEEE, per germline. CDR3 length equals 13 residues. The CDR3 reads CTSSLALNNEQFF. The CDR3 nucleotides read TGTACCAGCAGCTTGGCATTAAACAATGAGCAGTTCTTC.

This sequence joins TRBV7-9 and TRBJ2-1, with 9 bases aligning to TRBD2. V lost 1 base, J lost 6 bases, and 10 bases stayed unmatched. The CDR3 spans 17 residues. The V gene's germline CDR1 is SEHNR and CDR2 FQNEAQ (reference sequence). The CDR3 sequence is CASSLEPRLAGFNEQFF. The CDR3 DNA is TGTGCCAGCAGCTTAGAACCCCGGCTAGCGGGGTTCAATGAGCAGTTCTTC.

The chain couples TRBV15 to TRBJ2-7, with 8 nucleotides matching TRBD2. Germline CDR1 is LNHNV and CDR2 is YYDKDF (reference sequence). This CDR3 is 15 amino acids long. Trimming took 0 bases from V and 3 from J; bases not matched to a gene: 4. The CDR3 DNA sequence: TGTGCCACCAGCAGAGAACCTAGCGGGTTCTACGAGCAGTACTTC. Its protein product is CATSREPSGFYEQYF.

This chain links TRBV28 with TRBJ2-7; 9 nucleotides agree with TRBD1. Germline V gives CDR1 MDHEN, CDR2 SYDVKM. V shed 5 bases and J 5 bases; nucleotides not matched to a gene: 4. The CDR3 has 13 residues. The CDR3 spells CASSIGTGNEQYF. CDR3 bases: TGTGCCAGCAGTATCGGGACAGGGAACGAGCAGTACTTC.

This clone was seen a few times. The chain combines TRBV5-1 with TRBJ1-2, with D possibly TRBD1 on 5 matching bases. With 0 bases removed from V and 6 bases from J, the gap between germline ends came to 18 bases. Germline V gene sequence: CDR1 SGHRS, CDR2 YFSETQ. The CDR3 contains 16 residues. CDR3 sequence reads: CASSLGLGGRQDGYTF. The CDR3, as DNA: TGCGCCAGCAGCTTGGGGCTCGGGGGGAGGCAGGATGGCTACACCTTC.

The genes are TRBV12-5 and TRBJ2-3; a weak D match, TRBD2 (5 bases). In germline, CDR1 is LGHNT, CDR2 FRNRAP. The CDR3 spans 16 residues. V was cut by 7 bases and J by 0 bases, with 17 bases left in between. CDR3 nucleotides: TGTGCTAGTGCCGTGGGGAGTATTCCTAGCACAGATACGCAGTATTTT. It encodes CASAVGSIPSTDTQYF.

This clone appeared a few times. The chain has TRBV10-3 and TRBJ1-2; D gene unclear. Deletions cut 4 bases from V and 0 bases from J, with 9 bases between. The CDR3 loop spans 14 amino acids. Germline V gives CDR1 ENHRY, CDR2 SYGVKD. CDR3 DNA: TGTGCCATCAGTGGGACTGACTCTAACTATGGCTACACCTTC. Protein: CAISGTDSNYGYTF.

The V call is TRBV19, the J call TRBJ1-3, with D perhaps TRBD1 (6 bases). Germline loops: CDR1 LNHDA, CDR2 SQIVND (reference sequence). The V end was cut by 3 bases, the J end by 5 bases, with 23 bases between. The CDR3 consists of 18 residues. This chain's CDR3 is CASSISGTPLLWRNTIYF. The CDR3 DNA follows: TGTGCCAGTAGTATTTCCGGGACACCTTTACTATGGAGAAACACCATATATTTT.

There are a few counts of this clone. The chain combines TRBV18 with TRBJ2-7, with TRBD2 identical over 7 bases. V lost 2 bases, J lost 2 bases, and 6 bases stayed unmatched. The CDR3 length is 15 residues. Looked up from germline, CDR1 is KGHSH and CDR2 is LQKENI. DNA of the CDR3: TGTGCCAGCTCACCAAGGTCTAGCGGAACCTACGAGCAGTACTTC. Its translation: CASSPRSSGTYEQYF.

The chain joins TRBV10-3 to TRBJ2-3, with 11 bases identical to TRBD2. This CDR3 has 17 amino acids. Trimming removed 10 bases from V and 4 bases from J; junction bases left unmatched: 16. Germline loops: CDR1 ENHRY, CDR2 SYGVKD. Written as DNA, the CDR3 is TGTGCCACAGGACTCGGGCTAGCGGGAGGTAGGGCAGATACGCAGTATTTT. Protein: CATGLGLAGGRADTQYF.

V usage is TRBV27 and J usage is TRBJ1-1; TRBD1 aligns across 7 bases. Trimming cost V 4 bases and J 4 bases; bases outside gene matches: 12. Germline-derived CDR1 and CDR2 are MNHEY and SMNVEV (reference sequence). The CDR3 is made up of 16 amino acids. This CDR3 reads CASSSRDSPRPTEAFF. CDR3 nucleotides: TGTGCCAGCAGTTCCAGGGACAGCCCTCGGCCCACTGAAGCTTTCTTT.